These 11 T cell receptor beta chains share one sample of origin, sequenced in a study of blood T cell repertoires in COVID-19 (dated by TCRdb to between 2020 and 2021). The library was obtained by the immunoSEQ multiplex PCR assay. TCRdb mirrors the immuneACCESS table, restricted to in-frame sequences. Some clones are absent from its copies; in checked studies, under half trace to an unresolved V gene, and the reason for the others is unknown. Counted in this sample were roughly 360,000 clones; 70% to 90% of them appeared once. 1.3% of the sample comes from the top ten. The sequencing sample was made of PBMCs or T cells enriched from blood (not recorded which). The receptor source for this set is a man aged 25 to 45 who had recovered from COVID-19.

The chain employs TRBV19 and TRBJ2-2; 12 nucleotides align to TRBD1. The CDR3 loop spans 16 amino acids. Germline V lookup: CDR1 LNHDA, CDR2 SQIVND (reference sequence). J gave up 7 bases and V 5 bases, and 8 bases lay outside the gene matches. The CDR3 DNA follows: TGTGCCAGTAGTCCACAGGGACAGGGGGCAGGCGGGGAGCTGTTTTTT. This translates into CASSPQGQGAGGELFF.

The chain uses TRBV7-8 and TRBJ1-5; D ambiguous. Looked up from germline, CDR1 is SGHVS and CDR2 is FQNEAQ. Trimming stripped 5 bases from V and 2 bases from J, with 13 bases between. The CDR3 contains 15 residues. The CDR3 loop is CASSPEAIGNQPQHF. The CDR3 DNA reads TGTGCCAGCAGCCCCGAGGCGATAGGCAATCAGCCCCAGCATTTT.

This chain links TRBV13 with TRBJ1-1; TRBD1 aligns across 7 bases. The ends lost 1 base at V and 0 bases at J; junction bases unmatched: 5. There are 16 residues in the CDR3. CDR1 and CDR2 (germline): PRHDT, FYEKMQ (reference sequence). In DNA, the CDR3 is TGTGCCAGCAGCTTAGCCCCAGGGGGGCTGAACACTGAAGCTTTCTTT. This gives the protein CASSLAPGGLNTEAFF.

The gene calls are TRBV5-1 and TRBJ1-1; 8 bases fit TRBD1. Germline CDR1 is SGHRS and CDR2 is YFSETQ. This CDR3 spans 16 amino acids. The V gene end was trimmed by 0 bases and the J gene end by 4 bases; junction bases not matched to a gene: 8. CDR3 bases: TGCGCCAGCAGCTTGGCCGGACAGGGACGGGGCACTGAAGCTTTCTTT. The encoded protein is CASSLAGQGRGTEAFF.

CDR3 sequence (DNA): TGTGCCAGCAGTGTCCCGGGACAGGGGGTCGGGGGCTACACCTTC. Amino acid sequence: CASSVPGQGVGGYTF. V and J are TRBV27 and TRBJ1-2, with 11 bases identical to TRBD1. J lost 8 bases, V lost 5 bases, and 10 bases had no gene match. The CDR3 length is 15 residues. Germline CDR1 is MNHEY and CDR2 is SMNVEV (reference sequence).

The V and J genes are TRBV7-2 and TRBJ1-3; 8 positions match TRBD1. CDR1 and CDR2 from the germline V gene are SGHTA and FQGNSA. Trimming removed 3 bases from V and 3 bases from J; junction bases left unmatched: 7. The CDR3 contains 16 residues. The CDR3 DNA sequence: TGTGCCAGCAGCTTGGGACAGGCTGCCAATGGAAACACCATATATTTT. It translates to CASSLGQAANGNTIYF.

The chain combines TRBV6-5 with TRBJ1-2, with 8 bases identical to TRBD1. This CDR3 has 13 residues. V dropped 6 bases and J dropped 4; count of bases not matched to a gene: 4. Germline V gene data show CDR1 as MNHEY and CDR2 as SVGAGI. The CDR3 sequence: CASRLTGGYGYTF. The CDR3 nucleotides are TGTGCCAGCAGACTCACAGGGGGCTATGGCTACACCTTC.

CDR3 loop: CASSRNRGTGELFF. CDR3 nucleotides: TGCGCCAGCAGCCGAAACAGGGGCACCGGGGAGCTGTTTTTT. This sequence joins TRBV4-1 and TRBJ2-2, with TRBD1 identical over 7 bases. V gave up 4 bases and J gave up 4 bases; unmatched junction bases: 3. The CDR3 has 14 amino acids. Germline V CDR1 and CDR2: MGHRA, YSYEKL.

The chain couples TRBV15 to TRBJ2-7; TRBD1 might be the D (6 bases). The length of the CDR3 is 16 residues. CDR1 LNHNV and CDR2 YYDKDF come from the germline V gene (reference sequence). Trimming left V 0 bases short and J 2 bases short, with 14 bases between. The CDR3 loop is CATSRDKGVFPYEQYF. In DNA form, the CDR3 reads TGTGCCACCAGCAGAGATAAGGGGGTTTTCCCCTACGAGCAGTACTTC.

The V and J genes are TRBV10-3 and TRBJ1-4, with D possibly matching TRBD1 (6 bases). V lost 4 bases, J lost 4 bases, and 22 bases lay in between. The CDR3 covers 18 residues. Germline CDR1 ENHRY, CDR2 SYGVKD. CDR3 loop: CAISARQDSVPDNEKLFF. In nucleotides, the CDR3 is TGTGCCATCAGTGCCCGACAGGACAGCGTTCCAGATAATGAAAAACTGTTTTTT.

This chain uses TRBV6-2 or TRBV6-3 with TRBJ2-2; the match to TRBD2 covers 12 bases. The junction had 9 bases not matched to a gene; V was cut back by 5 bases and J by 5 bases. Germline V gives CDR1 MNHEY, CDR2 SVGEGT. The CDR3 covers 17 residues. CDR3 coding DNA: TGTGCCAGCAGTCAAAGCGCTAGCGGGGGGGCTACCGGGGAGCTGTTTTTT. It encodes CASSQSASGGATGELFF.